The 26 T cell receptor beta chains given below trace back to one sample, sequenced in a study of cytomegalovirus exposure and HLA in healthy donors (dated by TCRdb to the late 2010s). To prepare the library, the immunoSEQ multiplex PCR assay was applied. For the multiplex PCR, a mixture combining 60 forward primers for TCR Vbeta segments and 13 reverse primers for TCR Jbeta segments was used. In TCRdb, the immuneACCESS table is reduced to in-frame sequences with V and J assigned. These tables do not hold every clone; where another copy was compared, an unresolved V gene accounts for under half, and the others remain unexplained. For this sample, the table gives about 140,000 clones. Clones ranked in the top ten supply under 3.5% of the sample. What was sequenced was PBMCs. The source is a man aged 40-50 years in good health and CMV-seronegative.

This chain links TRBV11-3 with TRBJ2-7; TRBD2 aligns across 8 bases. Trimming cost V 5 bases and J 4 bases; bases outside gene matches: 13. In germline, CDR1 is SGHNT, CDR2 YENEEA. The CDR3 runs 16 residues. The CDR3 sequence is CASSPGGSGVVYEQYF. The CDR3 coding sequence is TGTGCCAGCAGCCCTGGAGGTAGCGGGGTAGTATACGAGCAGTACTTC.

J is TRBJ2-6 and V is TRBV14, with TRBD1 matching 7 bases. Germline CDR1 and CDR2: SGHDN and FVKESK. This CDR3 region has 16 residues. The V segment lost 3 bases and the J segment 4 bases; nucleotides outside the gene matches: 6. DNA of the CDR3: TGTGCCAGCAGCCATTCAGGGGGAAGGGGGGCCAACGTCCTGACTTTC. Encoded protein: CASSHSGGRGANVLTF.

The CDR3 sequence: CASSVYRGLRNTEAFF. CDR3 DNA: TGTGCCAGCAGCGTCTACAGGGGCCTCCGGAACACTGAAGCTTTCTTT. The chain has TRBV7-6 and TRBJ1-1, with 7 bases identical to TRBD1. The CDR3 length is 16 residues. Losses at the gene ends were 5 bases for V and 1 base for J; bases not matched to a gene: 10. The germline V gene has CDR1 SGHVS and CDR2 FNYEAQ.

The rearrangement links TRBV18 to TRBJ1-1, with a tentative D call TRBD1 (5 bases). V lost 5 bases, J lost 4 bases, and 11 bases lay in between. This CDR3 contains 13 residues. CDR1 and CDR2 from the germline V gene are KGHSH and LQKENI. The CDR3 sequence is CASSTGDGTEAFF. The CDR3, as DNA: TGTGCCAGCTCAACGGGGGACGGCACTGAAGCTTTCTTT.

The J gene is TRBJ1-6, the V gene TRBV7-2, with D possibly TRBD1 on 6 matching bases. Looked up from germline, CDR1 is SGHTA and CDR2 is FQGNSA. V dropped 5 bases and J dropped 8 bases, with 13 bases sitting between them. CDR3 size: 14 residues. The CDR3 DNA sequence: TGTGCCAGCAGCCTGGACAGACTATATTCACCCCTCCACTTT. Protein: CASSLDRLYSPLHF.

The CDR3 bases are TGTGCCAGCAGCTTAATCAGATCCTATGGCTACACCTTC. The encoded protein is CASSLIRSYGYTF. The gene calls are TRBV7-6 and TRBJ1-2; D gene ambiguous. V was cut by 2 bases and J by 4 bases, with 8 bases left in between. The CDR3 has 13 residues. The germline CDR1 and CDR2 sequences are SGHVS and FNYEAQ.

As DNA, the CDR3 is TGCGGGGGAGGAATAGATACGCAGTATTTT. Its protein product is CGGGIDTQYF. The chain recombines TRBV29-1 with TRBJ2-3, with D possibly TRBD2 on 6 matching bases. The CDR3 length is 10 residues. CDR1 is SQVTM, CDR2 ANQGSEA, per germline.

This rearrangement joins TRBV9 to TRBJ2-5, with TRBD1 matching 11 bases. J was trimmed by 3 bases and V by 4 bases; bases with no gene match: 8. Germline CDR1 and CDR2: SGDLS and YYNGEE. This CDR3 is built from 16 residues. This CDR3 reads CASSPYRTGGEETQYF. Here the CDR3 DNA reads TGTGCCAGCAGCCCGTATAGGACAGGGGGCGAAGAGACCCAGTACTTC.

CDR3: CASSLDRYEQYF. CDR3 bases: TGCGCCAGCAGCTTGGACAGGTACGAGCAGTACTTC. This chain uses TRBV5-1 with TRBJ2-7, with D maybe TRBD1 (5 bases). The CDR3 consists of 12 residues. Germline CDR1 reads SGHRS; CDR2 reads YFSETQ. V was trimmed by 0 bases and J by 4 bases, leaving 5 bases between them. The full variable domain, in which reference TRBV5-1 and TRBJ2-7 provide the parts outside the CDR3, is KAGVTQTPRYLIKTRGQQVTLSCSPISGHRSVSWYQQTPGQGLQFLFEYFSETQRNKGNFPGRFSGRQFSNSRSEMNVSTLELGDSALYLCASSLDRYEQYFGPGTRLTVT.

The chain carries TRBV7-8 and TRBJ2-5; D remains unclear. The germline gives CDR1 SGHVS, CDR2 FQNEAQ. This CDR3 is 13 amino acids long. Between the trimmed V and J ends, which lost 2 bases and 2 bases, there was a span of 6 bases. The CDR3 nucleotides are TGTGCCAGCAGCTTAATCACTCAAGAGACCCAGTACTTC. Translating it yields CASSLITQETQYF.

This sequence joins TRBV6-7 and TRBJ2-2; tentative D call: TRBD1 (6 bases). TRBV6-7 is given ORF status, its function remaining uncertain. The V gene lost 2 bases and the J gene lost 2 bases, with 12 bases spanning the gap. The CDR3 runs to 16 residues. The CDR3 DNA follows: TGTGCCAGCAGTTACCGGACAGTTCATAACACCGGGGAGCTGTTTTTT. It specifies CASSYRTVHNTGELFF.

CDR3 DNA: TGTGCCAGCAAAAAGGGGACAGGGAGGAACAATGAGCAGTTCTTC. Its translation: CASKKGTGRNNEQFF. The chain is built from TRBV2 and TRBJ2-1; 9 nucleotides line up with TRBD1. J lost 5 bases, V lost 7 bases, and 9 bases had no gene match. The CDR3 is made up of 15 amino acids. Germline CDR1 and CDR2: SNHLY and FYNNEI.

V usage is TRBV5-1 and J usage is TRBJ2-2; D is perhaps TRBD1 (8 bases). Germline CDR1 reads SGHRS; CDR2 reads YFSETQ. V dropped 4 bases and J dropped 1 base, with 17 bases sitting between them. This CDR3 region has 17 residues. This chain's CDR3 is CASSPEGGTGNTGELFF. The CDR3 DNA reads TGCGCCAGCAGCCCGGAGGGAGGGACAGGGAACACCGGGGAGCTGTTTTTT.

J is TRBJ1-3 and V is TRBV6-5; no reliable D call. Germline V CDR1 and CDR2: MNHEY, SVGAGI. V was trimmed by 0 bases and J by 1 base, leaving 4 bases between them. The CDR3 has 14 amino acids. In nucleotides, the CDR3 is TGTGCCAGCAGTTACTCCCCGTCTGGAAACACCATATATTTT. It is translated as CASSYSPSGNTIYF.

V and J are TRBV7-7 and TRBJ1-4; D is unclear. Germline assignment: CDR1 SSHAT and CDR2 FNYEAQ (reference sequence). The V end lost 1 base, the J end lost 6 bases, and 6 bases lay between the germline ends. The CDR3 runs to 13 residues. CDR3 coding DNA: TGTGCCAGCAGCTTAGGGCTTCATGAAAAACTGTTTTTT. Protein product: CASSLGLHEKLFF.

The chain combines TRBV5-4 with TRBJ2-4; possibly TRBD2 for D (6 bases). The CDR3 is 14 residues long. Germline V CDR1 and CDR2: SGHNT, YYREEE (reference sequence). With 0 bases removed from V and 6 bases from J, the gap between germline ends came to 10 bases. Here the CDR3 reads CASSLEVSGNIQYF. The CDR3 nucleotides read TGTGCCAGCAGCTTGGAAGTTAGCGGAAACATTCAGTACTTC.

The chain recombines TRBV19 with TRBJ1-5; the D gene is possibly TRBD1 (5 bases). CDR1 and CDR2 from the germline V gene are LNHDA and SQIVND (reference sequence). Trimming stripped 5 bases from V and 0 bases from J, with 23 bases between. The CDR3 length is 19 residues. As DNA, the CDR3 is TGTGCCAGTAGTTGGGTGTACAAGATCGGGACTTATAGCAATCAGCCCCAGCATTTT. Its protein is CASSWVYKIGTYSNQPQHF.

The genes are TRBV4-2 and TRBJ1-2; D ambiguous. In germline, CDR1 is LGHNA, CDR2 YNFKEQ. The V and J ends lost 1 base and 2 bases respectively, with 5 bases between them. The CDR3 has 13 amino acids. CDR3 coding DNA: TGTGCCAGCAGCCAAGGGGCAAACTATGGCTACACCTTC. The encoded protein is CASSQGANYGYTF.

The V call is TRBV28, the J call TRBJ2-7; weak D call: TRBD1 (5 bases). V lost 1 base, J lost 6 bases, and 16 bases lay in between. The length of the CDR3 is 15 residues. In germline, CDR1 is MDHEN, CDR2 SYDVKM. CDR3 DNA: TGTGCCAGCAGTTTATCTATGGGGCAGGTCGGCGAGCAGTACTTC. Amino acid sequence: CASSLSMGQVGEQYF.

This chain connects TRBV11-2 to TRBJ2-7; D unclear. This CDR3 is built from 12 residues. Trimming cost V 4 bases and J 3 bases, with 7 bases left between them. Germline V gene lookup returns CDR1 SGHAT and CDR2 FQNNGV. The CDR3 nucleotides read TGTGCCAGCAGCTACAACCTCTACGAGCAGTACTTC. This sequence encodes CASSYNLYEQYF. Full variable domain (rest looked up from reference TRBV11-2 and TRBJ2-7): EAGVAQSPRYKIIEKRQSVAFWCNPISGHATLYWYQQILGQGPKLLIQFQNNGVVDDSQLPKDRFSAERLKGVDSTLKIQPAKLEDSAVYLCASSYNLYEQYFGPGTRLTVT.

The V and J genes are TRBV2 and TRBJ1-2; maybe TRBD1 (6 bases). The CDR3 runs to 13 residues. Trimming removed 2 bases at V and 6 bases at J, with 10 bases between. Germline CDR1 and CDR2: SNHLY and FYNNEI. In DNA, the CDR3 is TGTGCCAGCAGTGAAAGATACAGGGATGGCTACACCTTC. It encodes CASSERYRDGYTF.

J is TRBJ1-2 and V is TRBV19, with D unresolved. Germline-derived CDR1 and CDR2 are LNHDA and SQIVND (reference sequence). The CDR3 is made up of 12 amino acids. V was cut by 6 bases and J by 2 bases, with 7 bases left in between. DNA of the CDR3: TGTGCCAGTAGGGAGGCGAACTATGGCTACACCTTC. Translating it yields CASREANYGYTF. Combining the CDR3 with reference TRBV19 and TRBJ1-2 gives the whole variable domain DGGITQSPKYLFRKEGQNVTLSCEQNLNHDAMYWYRQDPGQGLRLIYYSQIVNDFQKGDIAEGYSVSREKKESFPLTVTSAQKNPTAFYLCASREANYGYTFGSGTRLTVV.

Here the CDR3 reads CASSEVPGTSPFYEQYF. The CDR3, as DNA: TGTGCCAGCAGCGAGGTCCCCGGGACATCACCCTTCTACGAGCAGTACTTC. The V call is TRBV5-6, the J call TRBJ2-7; D possibly corresponds to TRBD1 (6 bases). Trimming shortened V by 4 bases and J by 3 bases, and 23 bases separated the two germline ends. In germline, CDR1 is SGHDT, CDR2 YYEEEE. The CDR3 contains 17 residues.

The rearrangement links TRBV5-1 to TRBJ1-6; TRBD1 matches 9 bases. Germline assignment: CDR1 SGHRS and CDR2 YFSETQ. The CDR3 extends over 14 amino acids. V gave up 9 bases and J gave up 8 bases; unmatched junction bases: 9. CDR3 bases: TGCGCCAACCCGCCGGGACAGGGAGATTCACCCCTCCACTTT. It encodes CANPPGQGDSPLHF. Complete variable domain (other parts from reference TRBV5-1 and TRBJ1-6): KAGVTQTPRYLIKTRGQQVTLSCSPISGHRSVSWYQQTPGQGLQFLFEYFSETQRNKGNFPGRFSGRQFSNSRSEMNVSTLELGDSALYLCANPPGQGDSPLHFGNGTRLTVT.

V gene TRBV11-3 combines with J gene TRBJ1-3, with D unclear. This CDR3 comprises 15 residues. Germline assignment: CDR1 SGHNT and CDR2 YENEEA. The V and J ends lost 3 bases and 0 bases respectively, with 9 bases between them. The CDR3 nucleotides are TGTGCCAGCAGCTTGGACGGACTCTCTGGAAACACCATATATTTT. It translates to CASSLDGLSGNTIYF.

Here the CDR3 reads CASSPRPGTGRGNEAFF. The CDR3 DNA is TGTGCCAGCAGCCCCCGTCCCGGGACAGGGAGAGGTAATGAAGCTTTCTTT. The V call is TRBV9, the J call TRBJ1-1, with 9 positions matching TRBD1. Germline CDR1 and CDR2: SGDLS and YYNGEE. The J segment lost 7 bases and the V segment lost 4 bases, leaving 17 bases of the junction unmatched. The CDR3 is made up of 17 amino acids.